This T cell receptor (beta chain) was sequenced in a study of PD-1 blockade in classical Hodgkin lymphoma. Study-wide results and limits: Factors driving the repertoire differences, possibly disease activity or prior therapy, remain undefined.

The protocol was immunoSEQ multiplex PCR, while the TCRdb copy is restricted to in-frame clones and leaves out a portion. This table has 25,000 to 35,000 clones, over 55% appearing once. The CDR3 loop spans 13 amino acids. The V gene end was trimmed by 8 bases and the J gene end by 8 bases; junction bases not matched to a gene: 8. The germline CDR1 and CDR2 sequences are PRHDT and FYEKMQ (reference sequence). The table lists this clone with a few counts. Its target is not known. Relapses following autologous stem cell transplantation were seen in all patients, with brentuximab vedotin exposure varying.

This chain connects TRBV13 to TRBJ2-2; 7 bases match TRBD1. The starting material was peripheral blood mononuclear cells (PBMCs), obtained before the second cycle of nivolumab. The sequence was obtained from a human donor with classical Hodgkin lymphoma. CDR3 residues: CASGQAEIGELFF. The CDR3 nucleotides read TGTGCCAGCGGACAGGCGGAAATAGGGGAGCTGTTTTTT.